The 28 T cell receptor beta chains listed next were all sequenced from one sample in a study of blood T cell repertoires in COVID-19. TCRdb's copy holds only in-frame clones and misses some; the assay was immunoSEQ multiplex PCR. The sample has some 340,000 clones, 85% to 95% seen once. The sample consisted of PBMCs or T cells enriched from blood (not recorded which). These receptors came from a woman in her twenties or thirties who had been exposed to COVID-19.

The chain links TRBV5-1 to TRBJ1-6, with TRBD1 identical over 7 bases. The CDR3 is 16 amino acids. V lost 5 bases and J lost 7; bases outside the gene matches: 12. Per germline, CDR1 SGHRS and CDR2 YFSETQ. The CDR3 bases are TGCGCCAGCAGTCCTTGGGTAACAGGGGACAATTCACCCCTCCACTTT. Translating it yields CASSPWVTGDNSPLHF.

Details on this clone: The same CDR3 arises from other DNA sequences in this sample as well. The chain is built from TRBV7-9 and TRBJ1-3, with D possibly TRBD1 on 5 matching bases. V was trimmed by 2 bases and J by 0 bases, leaving 8 bases between them. Germline V gene data show CDR1 as SEHNR and CDR2 as FQNEAQ (reference sequence). This CDR3 region has 15 residues. CDR3 region: CASSLWRGSGNTIYF. CDR3 sequence (DNA): TGTGCCAGCAGCTTATGGAGGGGCTCTGGAAACACCATATATTTT.

This chain joins TRBV9 and TRBJ2-2; D may be TRBD2 (6 bases). The CDR3 has 20 residues. Germline V gene data show CDR1 as SGDLS and CDR2 as YYNGEE. Trimming shortened V by 2 bases and J by 0 bases, and 23 bases separated the two germline ends. The DNA for the CDR3 is TGTGCCAGCAGCGTTAATGGGGGGACGTCGGATATCTCGAACACCGGGGAGCTGTTTTTT. It yields the protein CASSVNGGTSDISNTGELFF.

J is TRBJ2-2 and V is TRBV5-4; 9 bases agree with TRBD2. V shed 1 base, J shed 5 bases, and the junction held 3 bases outside the gene matches. This CDR3 is 15 amino acids long. Germline lookup yields CDR1 SGHNT and CDR2 YYREEE (reference sequence). The DNA of the CDR3 is TGTGCCAGCAGCTTGCTAGCGGGGAAGACCGGGGAGCTGTTTTTT. This encodes CASSLLAGKTGELFF.

The chain is built from TRBV24-1 and TRBJ2-5; D is ambiguous. The V gene's germline CDR1 is KGHDR and CDR2 SFDVKD. The CDR3 is 13 amino acids. V was trimmed by 2 bases and J by 4 bases, leaving 7 bases between them. The CDR3, as DNA: TGTGCCACCAGTGATTCCGGTGGAGAGACCCAGTACTTC. This gives the protein CATSDSGGETQYF.

This clone was observed once. V gene TRBV12-3 or TRBV12-4 combines with J gene TRBJ1-4; unclear D gene. This CDR3 region has 13 residues. V was shortened by 5 bases and J by 6 bases, with 10 bases between the two germline ends. The DNA of the CDR3 is TGTGCCAGCAGTCGCGGGGAGCATGAAAAACTGTTTTTT. Translated, it gives CASSRGEHEKLFF.

J is TRBJ1-6 and V is TRBV19, with TRBD1 matching 10 bases. The ends lost 6 bases at V and 9 bases at J; junction bases unmatched: 8. This CDR3 has 15 amino acids. Germline lookup yields CDR1 LNHDA and CDR2 SQIVND (reference sequence). The CDR3 nucleotides read TGTGCCAGTAGCGAACCGGGACAGGGGTCTTCACCCCTCCACTTT. Translated: CASSEPGQGSSPLHF. Full variable domain (remainder filled in from reference TRBV19 and TRBJ1-6): DGGITQSPKYLFRKEGQNVTLSCEQNLNHDAMYWYRQDPGQGLRLIYYSQIVNDFQKGDIAEGYSVSREKKESFPLTVTSAQKNPTAFYLCASSEPGQGSSPLHFGNGTRLTVT.

This chain connects TRBV2 to TRBJ2-1; 14 nucleotides match TRBD2. V shed 3 bases, J shed 8 bases, and the junction held 9 bases outside the gene matches. From germline, CDR1 is SNHLY and CDR2 FYNNEI. The CDR3 length is 17 residues. The CDR3 DNA follows: TGTGCCAGCAGTGATTTGACTAGCGGGGGGGTTCACTATGAGCAGTTCTTC. Translation: CASSDLTSGGVHYEQFF.

This sequence joins TRBV5-1 and TRBJ1-3; TRBD1 is a possible D gene (6 bases). The germline CDR1 and CDR2 sequences are SGHRS and YFSETQ. CDR3 size: 15 residues. V lost 0 bases to trimming and J lost 2 bases, with 9 bases between them. DNA of the CDR3: TGCGCCAGCAGCTTGGGACAGGATGCTGGAAACACCATATATTTT. Residues: CASSLGQDAGNTIYF. The variable domain in full, completed from reference TRBV5-1 and TRBJ1-3, reads KAGVTQTPRYLIKTRGQQVTLSCSPISGHRSVSWYQQTPGQGLQFLFEYFSETQRNKGNFPGRFSGRQFSNSRSEMNVSTLELGDSALYLCASSLGQDAGNTIYFGEGSWLTVV.

The rearrangement joins TRBV6-5 to TRBJ2-3; possibly TRBD1 for D (6 bases). The CDR3 is 14 amino acids. The V end lost 11 bases, the J end lost 0 bases, and 15 bases lay between the germline ends. Germline V gene lookup returns CDR1 MNHEY and CDR2 SVGAGI. The CDR3 nucleotides read TGTGCCGCGCGGTGGGACACTAGCACAGATACGCAGTATTTT. Encoded protein: CAARWDTSTDTQYF.

The V gene is TRBV7-8, the J gene TRBJ1-6; 8 bases match TRBD1. Germline CDR1 and CDR2: SGHVS and FQNEAQ. This CDR3 is built from 14 residues. The V gene end was trimmed by 6 bases and the J gene end by 6 bases; junction bases not matched to a gene: 4. The DNA of the CDR3 is TGTGCCAGCAGTGGACAGGGAGGTAATTCACCCCTCCACTTT. This translates into CASSGQGGNSPLHF.

This chain joins TRBV6-5 and TRBJ2-7; 10 nucleotides agree with TRBD1. V lost 5 bases to trimming and J lost 3 bases; unmatched junction nucleotides: 4. Per the germline V gene, CDR1 is MNHEY and CDR2 is SVGAGI. The length of the CDR3 is 14 residues. CDR3 in DNA: TGTGCCAGCAGTCGGACAGGGGGTCTCTACGAGCAGTACTTC. It is translated as CASSRTGGLYEQYF.

The V call is TRBV7-8, the J call TRBJ1-2; TRBD1 matches 7 bases. The junction had 5 bases not matched to a gene; V was cut back by 5 bases and J by 8 bases. CDR1 SGHVS and CDR2 FQNEAQ come from the germline V gene. The CDR3 contains 12 residues. In DNA, the CDR3 is TGTGCCAGCAGCCTGACAGGGCGAGGCTACACCTTC. Translation gives CASSLTGRGYTF.

Concerning this clone: Its ends do not fully match the called genes, so a read error is possible. CDR3 coding DNA: TGTGCCAGCAGCTTAGAAGGTCGGGTTTCCTTT. It translates to CASSLEGRVSF. V is TRBV7-6 and J is TRBJ1-4; D is undetermined. Germline assignment: CDR1 SGHVS and CDR2 FNYEAQ. The CDR3 consists of 11 residues.

The chain combines TRBV19 with TRBJ1-3; D possibly corresponds to TRBD1 (6 bases). With 11 bases removed from V and 8 bases from J, the gap between germline ends came to 19 bases. Germline CDR1 reads LNHDA; CDR2 reads SQIVND (reference sequence). The CDR3 sequence is 13 residues long. The CDR3 loop reads CASRSGGGHTIYF. The DNA for the CDR3 is TGTGCCTCCCGGTCGGGAGGGGGTCACACCATATATTTT.

J is TRBJ2-1 and V is TRBV7-2; D might be TRBD2 (5 bases). This CDR3 is built from 16 residues. Germline CDR1 SGHTA, CDR2 FQGNSA. V shed 0 bases and J shed 5 bases, with 14 bases lying between them. The CDR3 is CASSLAWQTIHNEQFF. In DNA, the CDR3 is TGTGCCAGCAGCTTAGCCTGGCAGACTATCCACAATGAGCAGTTCTTC.

The gene calls are TRBV29-1 and TRBJ2-3, with 9 bases that match TRBD1. The CDR3 runs to 15 residues. The V and J ends lost 5 bases and 0 bases, in that order; junction bases with no gene match: 6. The germline V gene has CDR1 SQVTM and CDR2 ANQGSEA. Here the CDR3 DNA reads TGCAGCGTTCGACTGGGGACAGGGAGCACAGATACGCAGTATTTT. Translation gives CSVRLGTGSTDTQYF.

The count of this clone is one. V is TRBV5-5 and J is TRBJ2-7; D unclear. Trimming shortened V by 4 bases and J by 1 base, and 12 bases separated the two germline ends. CDR3 length: 14 residues. Germline assignment: CDR1 SGHKS and CDR2 YYEKEE (reference sequence). In DNA, the CDR3 is TGTGCCAGCAGCCTAGGAAACCCTTCCTACGAGCAGTACTTC. As protein: CASSLGNPSYEQYF.

The rearrangement joins TRBV11-3 to TRBJ2-2; D not certain. Per the germline V gene, CDR1 is SGHNT and CDR2 is YENEEA. Between the trimmed V and J ends, which lost 5 bases and 0 bases, there was a span of 7 bases. The CDR3 loop spans 14 amino acids. Written as DNA, the CDR3 is TGTGCCAGCAGCCTCGAGGCGAACACCGGGGAGCTGTTTTTT. It codes for CASSLEANTGELFF.

The chain is built from TRBV19 and TRBJ2-3; 9 bases agree with TRBD2. The CDR3 totals 15 residues. V gave up 3 bases and J gave up 4 bases; unmatched junction bases: 5. Germline CDR1 and CDR2: LNHDA and SQIVND (reference sequence). In DNA form, the CDR3 reads TGTGCCAGTAGTATGGGCGGGGGGGCCGCAGATACGCAGTATTTT. It yields the protein CASSMGGGAADTQYF.

To note about this clone: The sample contains more than one DNA sequence encoding this CDR3. The V call is TRBV3-1 (or the pseudogene TRBV3-2), the J call TRBJ1-1; no clear D. V was trimmed by 1 base and J by 1 base, leaving 4 bases between them. The CDR3 length is 13 residues. CDR1 is LGHDT, CDR2 YNNKEL, per germline (reference sequence). In DNA, the CDR3 is TGTGCCAGCAGCCAAGTACAGAACACTGAAGCTTTCTTT. The encoded protein is CASSQVQNTEAFF.

The V and J genes are TRBV7-3 and TRBJ2-5; 9 bases agree with TRBD2. The CDR3 loop spans 15 amino acids. With 3 bases clipped from V and 4 bases from J, the junction kept 6 bases outside the gene matches. Germline assignment: CDR1 SGHTA and CDR2 FQGTGA. The CDR3 spells CASSLGGGASETQYF. CDR3 nucleotide sequence: TGTGCCAGCAGCTTGGGCGGGGGGGCATCAGAGACCCAGTACTTC.

This chain links TRBV15 with TRBJ1-2; 8 nucleotides align to TRBD1. This CDR3 has 16 amino acids. The J segment lost 3 bases and the V segment lost 3 bases, leaving 9 bases of the junction unmatched. Germline V gene data show CDR1 as LNHNV and CDR2 as YYDKDF (reference sequence). The CDR3 coding sequence is TGTGCCACCAGCAGTAGGACAGGGCGGTATGACTATGGCTACACCTTC. Its protein product is CATSSRTGRYDYGYTF.

This clone was counted a single time. This rearrangement joins TRBV5-5 to TRBJ1-2; 7 positions match TRBD1. CDR1 SGHKS and CDR2 YYEKEE come from the germline V gene (reference sequence). This CDR3 spans 14 amino acids. The V gene end was trimmed by 0 bases and the J gene end by 6 bases; junction bases not matched to a gene: 5. CDR3 residues: CASSLGAGGNGYTF. CDR3 sequence (DNA): TGTGCCAGCAGCTTGGGAGCAGGGGGTAATGGCTACACCTTC.

This clone has just one count. This chain joins TRBV5-6 and TRBJ2-5; 8 nucleotides match TRBD2. The CDR3 is made up of 15 amino acids. Germline V CDR1 and CDR2: SGHDT, YYEEEE. With V trimmed by 2 bases and J by 1 base, 4 bases remained unmatched. CDR3 sequence reads: CASSFYSGAQETQYF. The CDR3 bases are TGTGCCAGCAGCTTCTATAGCGGGGCCCAAGAGACCCAGTACTTC. Supplemented by reference TRBV5-6 and TRBJ2-5, the full variable domain reads DAGVTQSPTHLIKTRGQQVTLRCSPKSGHDTVSWYQQALGQGPQFIFQYYEEEERQRGNFPDRFSGHQFPNYSSELNVNALLLGDSALYLCASSFYSGAQETQYFGPGTRLLVL.

V and J are TRBV6-4 and TRBJ1-4; a possible D gene is TRBD1 (5 bases). The V and J ends lost 11 bases and 0 bases respectively, with 13 bases between them. Germline V gene sequence: CDR1 MRHNA, CDR2 SNTAGT. This CDR3 comprises 14 residues. The chain's CDR3 is CAVPGEATNEKLFF. The DNA for the CDR3 is TGTGCCGTACCGGGGGAGGCAACTAATGAAAAACTGTTTTTT.

This chain connects TRBV3-1 (or the pseudogene TRBV3-2) to TRBJ1-2; TRBD1 agrees at 8 bases. CDR3 length equals 12 residues. Germline loops: CDR1 LGHDT, CDR2 YNNKEL (reference sequence). V was clipped by 6 bases and J by 5 bases; unmatched bases: 2. CDR3 nucleotide sequence: TGTGCCAGCAGAACAGGGGGGTATGGCTACACCTTC. Its translation: CASRTGGYGYTF.

The gene calls are TRBV6-2 or TRBV6-3 and TRBJ2-3; possible D gene TRBD1, 6 bases. This CDR3 region has 17 residues. The germline CDR1 and CDR2 sequences are MNHEY and SVGEGT. The ends were cut back, 4 bases at V and 2 bases at J, with 19 bases in the middle. Here the CDR3 reads CASSSVSHRDITDTQYF. The CDR3 nucleotides read TGTGCCAGCAGTTCGGTATCCCACAGGGATATCACAGATACGCAGTATTTT.